This TCR beta chain was sequenced for a study of identical twins. TCRdb processed the 5' RACE reads anew with MiXCR; each CDR3 protein has one entry. Of a few hundred thousand distinct CDR3 sequences in the sample, around 9.7% were seen once. V was pared by 3 bases and J by 6 bases, with 15 bases between. The CDR3 consists of 14 residues. In germline, CDR1 is ENHRY, CDR2 SYGVKD. Sequenced material: naive T cells sorted from blood. The chain links TRBV10-3 to TRBJ2-7; D is tentatively TRBD1 or TRBD2 (5 bases each). This receptor was taken from a woman between 45 and 65 years old in good health. The CDR3 loop is CAISDGTGWGEQYF. DNA for the CDR3: TGTGCCATCAGTGACGGGACCGGGTGGGGCGAGCAGTACTTC.